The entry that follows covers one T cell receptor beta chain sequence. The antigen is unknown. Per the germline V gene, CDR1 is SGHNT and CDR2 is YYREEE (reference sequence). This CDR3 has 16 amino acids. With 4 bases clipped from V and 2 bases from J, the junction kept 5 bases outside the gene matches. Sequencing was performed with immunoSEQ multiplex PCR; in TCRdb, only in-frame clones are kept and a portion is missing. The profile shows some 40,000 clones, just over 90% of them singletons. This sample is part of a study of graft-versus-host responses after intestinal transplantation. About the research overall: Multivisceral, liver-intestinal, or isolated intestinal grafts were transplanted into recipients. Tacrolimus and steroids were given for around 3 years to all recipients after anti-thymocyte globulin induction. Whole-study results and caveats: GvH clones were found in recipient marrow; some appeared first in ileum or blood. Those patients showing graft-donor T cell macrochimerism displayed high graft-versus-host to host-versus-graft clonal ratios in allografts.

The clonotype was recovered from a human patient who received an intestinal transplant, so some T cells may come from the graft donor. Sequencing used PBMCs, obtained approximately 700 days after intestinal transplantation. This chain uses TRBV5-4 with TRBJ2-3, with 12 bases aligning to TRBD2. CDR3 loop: CASSTGLAGYTDTQYF. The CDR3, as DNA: TGTGCCAGCAGCACTGGACTAGCGGGGTACACAGATACGCAGTATTTT.